A single sample is the source of the 21 T cell receptor beta chains below, sequenced in a study of graft-versus-host responses after intestinal transplantation. TCRdb's copy holds only in-frame clones and misses some; the assay was immunoSEQ multiplex PCR. The sample holds 20,000 to 25,000 clones, over 35% seen once. The study plated approximately 200,000 CFSE-labeled responders with approximately 200,000 irradiated, violet-dye-labeled stimulators. The sample was alloreactive CD8+ T cells from a mixed lymphocyte reaction culture, taken before transplantation. Subset here: CFSE-low proliferating T cells sorted from approximately 6-day pre-transplant mixed lymphocyte reaction (GvH or HvG direction). These receptors all come from a human patient who was an organ donor for intestinal transplantation.

A remark on this clone: A junction boundary mismatches the germline segment, possibly from a read error. Other DNA sequences in the sample encode the same CDR3. This chain joins TRBV11-2 and TRBJ2-7; 7 positions agree with TRBD2. The CDR3 is 16 amino acids. Germline V gives CDR1 SGHAT, CDR2 FQNNGV. Here the CDR3 DNA reads TGTGCCAGCAGCACCCCGGGCCCGGGAGGTGACTACGAGCAGTACTTT. Translating it yields CASSTPGPGGDYEQYF. The full variable domain, its missing parts supplied by reference TRBV11-2 and TRBJ2-7, is EAGVAQSPRYKIIEKRQSVAFWCNPISGHATLYWYQQILGQGPKLLIQFQNNGVVDDSQLPKDRFSAERLKGVDSTLKIQPAKLEDSAVYLCASSTPGPGGDYEQYFGPGTRLTVT.

In its sample, this clone was seen once. The chain recombines TRBV11-2 with TRBJ2-1; TRBD2 matches 10 bases. The CDR3 contains 18 residues. V gave up 4 bases and J gave up 0 bases; unmatched junction bases: 9. CDR1 is SGHAT, CDR2 FQNNGV, per germline. The CDR3 is CASSSYPSSGSSYNEQFF. CDR3 bases: TGTGCCAGCAGCTCTTATCCGTCTAGCGGGAGCTCCTACAATGAGCAGTTCTTC.

The chain is built from TRBV19 and TRBJ2-2; tentative D call: TRBD1 (5 bases). The CDR3 spans 13 residues. Trimming removed 4 bases at V and 4 bases at J, with 7 bases between. Looked up from germline, CDR1 is LNHDA and CDR2 is SQIVND (reference sequence). CDR3 nucleotide sequence: TGTGCCAGTAGTAGGACACCCACCGGGGAGCTGTTTTTT. It codes for CASSRTPTGELFF.

In its sample, this clone was seen a few times. The chain has TRBV30 and TRBJ1-3, with D hard to call. V was shortened by 3 bases and J by 7 bases, with 19 bases between the two germline ends. The CDR3 has 15 amino acids. The germline CDR1 and CDR2 sequences are GTSNPN and SVGIG (reference sequence). The CDR3: CAWRVGVQPRNTIYF. CDR3 in DNA: TGTGCCTGGAGGGTTGGGGTACAGCCCCGTAACACCATATATTTT.

V gene TRBV21-1 combines with J gene TRBJ2-2; the table's D gene call, TRBD2, was not cross checked with the DNA. TRBV21-1 is a pseudogene locus. The length of the CDR3 is 18 residues. The CDR3 spells CASSKNRGAGENTGELFF. CDR3 DNA sequence: TGTGCCAGCAGCAAGAATCGGGGGGCAGGTGAAAACACCGGGGAGCTGTTTTTT.

The V call is TRBV28, the J call TRBJ1-3, with a weak D call TRBD1 (5 bases). Germline values: CDR1 MDHEN, CDR2 SYDVKM. The CDR3 length is 14 residues. V was cut by 6 bases and J by 2 bases, with 11 bases left in between. The CDR3 DNA reads TGTGCCAGCAGGATGACGGGGGCTGGAAACACCATATATTTT. This translates into CASRMTGAGNTIYF.

By its share, this clone is medium-sized. This chain uses TRBV5-1 with TRBJ2-3; D is unclear. V was shortened by 0 bases and J by 2 bases, with 1 base between the two germline ends. The CDR3 contains 12 residues. CDR1 SGHRS and CDR2 YFSETQ come from the germline V gene. The CDR3 protein is CASSLDTDTQYF. CDR3 bases: TGCGCCAGCAGCTTGGACACAGATACGCAGTATTTT.

The V and J genes are TRBV6-5 and TRBJ2-5, with a tentative D call TRBD2 (5 bases). CDR1 and CDR2 (germline): MNHEY, SVGAGI. V was trimmed by 11 bases and J by 2 bases, leaving 12 bases between them. This CDR3 contains 12 residues. The CDR3 region has the DNA TGTGCCTGCGGGTACGGACAAGAGACCCAGTACTTC. It encodes CACGYGQETQYF.

The chain uses TRBV18 and TRBJ1-4; D is unclear. The CDR3 length is 17 residues. The ends were cut back, 10 bases at V and 0 bases at J, with 21 bases in the middle. Germline CDR1 KGHSH, CDR2 LQKENI. CDR3 sequence (DNA): TGTGCCACCATACAATCTGAGGAAACCGCAACTAATGAAAAACTGTTTTTT. As protein: CATIQSEETATNEKLFF.

This clone was found once. The V call is TRBV18, the J call TRBJ1-1, with D unresolved. In germline, CDR1 is KGHSH, CDR2 LQKENI. With 1 base removed from V and 2 bases from J, the gap between germline ends came to 8 bases. The CDR3 has 14 residues. CDR3 residues: CASSPLPGNTEAFF. The CDR3 DNA follows: TGTGCCAGCTCACCACTACCGGGTAACACTGAAGCTTTCTTT.

This chain joins TRBV2 and TRBJ2-5, with D unclear. The ends were cut back, 2 bases at V and 5 bases at J, with 3 bases in the middle. The CDR3 is made up of 11 amino acids. Germline V gene data show CDR1 as SNHLY and CDR2 as FYNNEI. The CDR3 DNA reads as TGTGCCAGCAGTGAATTGGAGACCCAGTACTTC. Translation: CASSELETQYF.

There are a few counts of this clone. A read error may produce the germline difference seen at one junction end. This chain joins TRBV6-1 and TRBJ2-7, with 8 nucleotides matching TRBD1. This CDR3 comprises 16 residues. The germline CDR1 and CDR2 sequences are MNHNS and SASEGT. The CDR3 bases are TGTGCCAGCAGTAAAGCCTGGACAGGGAGGCACTACGAGCAGTACTTC. It yields the protein CASSKAWTGRHYEQYF.

This rearrangement joins TRBV9 to TRBJ2-3; 7 bases line up with TRBD1. This CDR3 has 13 amino acids. V lost 5 bases to trimming and J lost 1 base; unmatched junction nucleotides: 1. Per the germline V gene, CDR1 is SGDLS and CDR2 is YYNGEE. The CDR3 is CASSGTGTDTQYF. The CDR3 nucleotides read TGTGCCAGCAGTGGGACAGGCACAGATACGCAGTATTTT.

The chain has TRBV4-1 and TRBJ1-5; tentatively, D is TRBD1 (5 bases). Per germline, CDR1 MGHRA and CDR2 YSYEKL. The CDR3 contains 14 residues. The V and J ends lost 5 bases and 3 bases respectively, with 11 bases between them. The CDR3 loop is CASSSGTDNQPQHF. In DNA, the CDR3 is TGCGCCAGCAGCTCCGGGACGGACAATCAGCCCCAGCATTTT.

The sample holds a few counts of this clone. The chain recombines TRBV6-5 with TRBJ2-1, with 8 bases that match TRBD2. Unmatched junction bases numbered 3, after V lost 5 bases and J lost 9 bases. The CDR3 runs 12 residues. Germline-derived CDR1 and CDR2 are MNHEY and SVGAGI. The CDR3 nucleotides are TGTGCCAGCAGTCCAGCGGGGGTTGAGCAGTTCTTC. Amino acid sequence: CASSPAGVEQFF.

In its sample, this clone ranks as medium-sized. The rearrangement uses TRBV9 and TRBJ1-2; D is perhaps TRBD1 (5 bases). V was cut by 0 bases and J by 2 bases, with 11 bases left in between. There are 15 residues in the CDR3. The germline CDR1 and CDR2 sequences are SGDLS and YYNGEE. CDR3 coding DNA: TGTGCCAGCAGCGTAGATCCAGGGAACAACTATGGCTACACCTTC. This encodes CASSVDPGNNYGYTF.

This clone appeared a few times. V and J are TRBV6-5 and TRBJ2-3; tentative D call: TRBD2 (7 bases). CDR3 length equals 14 residues. The germline CDR1 and CDR2 sequences are MNHEY and SVGAGI. V gave up 7 bases and J gave up 3 bases, with 14 bases separating them. The CDR3 DNA is TGTGCCAGCACTCGAGGGAGGGGGACAGATACGCAGTATTTT. Translation: CASTRGRGTDTQYF.

V and J are TRBV5-4 and TRBJ2-7; no definite D call. Between the trimmed V and J ends, which lost 2 bases and 2 bases, there was a span of 8 bases. The CDR3 has 13 amino acids. Germline CDR1 reads SGHNT; CDR2 reads YYREEE (reference sequence). The CDR3 nucleotides read TGTGCCAGCAGCTTTTCAGGAGCCTACGAGCAGTACTTC. Protein: CASSFSGAYEQYF. Full variable domain (remainder filled in from reference TRBV5-4 and TRBJ2-7): ETGVTQSPTHLIKTRGQQVTLRCSSQSGHNTVSWYQQALGQGPQFIFQYYREEENGRGNFPPRFSGLQFPNYSSELNVNALELDDSALYLCASSFSGAYEQYFGPGTRLTVT.

This clone is judged medium-sized. The chain has TRBV5-5 and TRBJ2-7, with 8 nucleotides matching TRBD1. This CDR3 region has 13 residues. CDR1 SGHKS and CDR2 YYEKEE come from the germline V gene (reference sequence). The junction had 5 bases not matched to a gene; V was cut back by 5 bases and J by 4 bases. CDR3 bases: TGTGCCAGCAGGCGGACAGGGTTTTACGAGCAGTACTTC. It codes for CASRRTGFYEQYF.

V is TRBV5-1 and J is TRBJ1-2; D not resolved. This CDR3 is 13 amino acids long. Germline CDR1 reads SGHRS; CDR2 reads YFSETQ. V dropped 4 bases and J dropped 5 bases, with 12 bases sitting between them. CDR3 nucleotides: TGCGCCAGCAGCCTTGCGGGTTGGTATGGCTACACCTTC. It specifies CASSLAGWYGYTF.

CDR3 region: CASSLPGQETQYF. Here the CDR3 DNA reads TGCGCCAGCAGCTTGCCCGGGCAAGAGACCCAGTACTTC. This sequence joins TRBV5-1 and TRBJ2-5; no definite D call. There are 13 residues in the CDR3. Trimming left V 1 base short and J 2 bases short, with 6 bases between. Germline CDR1 SGHRS, CDR2 YFSETQ.